These 21 T cell receptor beta chains were all obtained from the same sample, sequenced in a study of blood T cell repertoires in COVID-19. TCRdb's table, derived via immunoSEQ multiplex PCR, lists solely in-frame clones and lacks some. Among around 260,000 clones listed, 65% to 85% were seen once. Material for sequencing was peripheral blood. The receptors here all came from a person between 70 and 80 years old with COVID-19, enrolled during active disease.

This chain links TRBV5-6 with TRBJ1-5; D possibly corresponds to TRBD1 (6 bases). CDR1 and CDR2 from the germline V gene are SGHDT and YYEEEE. V gave up 0 bases and J gave up 3 bases, with 13 bases separating them. The CDR3 is 16 amino acids. The CDR3 reads CASSLGGRGINQPQHF. CDR3 coding DNA: TGTGCCAGCAGCTTGGGGGGCAGGGGTATCAATCAGCCCCAGCATTTT.

J is TRBJ1-2 and V is TRBV4-3, with a possible D match to TRBD1 (6 bases). The CDR3 consists of 16 residues. Germline assignment: CDR1 LGHNA and CDR2 YSLEER. V was shortened by 0 bases and J by 2 bases, with 13 bases between the two germline ends. The DNA for the CDR3 is TGCGCCAGCAGCCAAGATCCCTACAGGGCCAACTATGGCTACACCTTC. This encodes CASSQDPYRANYGYTF.

The chain links TRBV28 to TRBJ1-5, with 7 bases identical to TRBD1. V dropped 7 bases and J dropped 4; count of bases not matched to a gene: 7. The CDR3 totals 14 residues. Germline lookup yields CDR1 MDHEN and CDR2 SYDVKM. The CDR3 spells CASTIDRVNQPQHF. Written as DNA, the CDR3 is TGTGCCAGCACCATCGACAGGGTAAATCAGCCCCAGCATTTT.

V and J are TRBV5-4 and TRBJ2-1; D is uncertain. V lost 0 bases to trimming and J lost 9 bases, with 10 bases between them. CDR3 size: 13 residues. Looked up from germline, CDR1 is SGHNT and CDR2 is YYREEE (reference sequence). Here the CDR3 DNA reads TGTGCCAGCAGCTTGGTGCTAGTAGGTGAGCAGTTCTTC. Its protein product is CASSLVLVGEQFF.

This rearrangement joins TRBV28 to TRBJ1-1, with 9 positions matching TRBD1. The junction had 13 bases not matched to a gene; V was cut back by 9 bases and J by 5 bases. Germline-derived CDR1 and CDR2 are MDHEN and SYDVKM. CDR3 length: 15 amino acids. The CDR3 here is CASSPGQGYGTEAFF. The CDR3, as DNA: TGTGCCAGTAGCCCGGGACAGGGCTATGGAACTGAAGCTTTCTTT.

The V gene is TRBV25-1, the J gene TRBJ1-1; unclear D gene. This CDR3 is built from 14 residues. Between the trimmed V and J ends, which lost 8 bases and 0 bases, there was a span of 13 bases. The germline gives CDR1 MGHDK, CDR2 SYGVNS. The chain's CDR3 is CASGGSVMNTEAFF. The CDR3 coding sequence is TGTGCCAGCGGAGGGAGCGTAATGAACACTGAAGCTTTCTTT.

V gene TRBV5-1 combines with J gene TRBJ2-4; a weak D match, TRBD2 (6 bases). Germline CDR1 SGHRS, CDR2 YFSETQ. This CDR3 comprises 14 residues. The V end was cut by 4 bases, the J end by 4 bases, with 12 bases between. CDR3 in amino acids: CASSDGGTKNIQYF. The CDR3, as DNA: TGCGCCAGCAGCGACGGGGGTACGAAAAACATTCAGTACTTC.

V gene TRBV7-9 combines with J gene TRBJ2-7, with a weak D call TRBD1 (6 bases). V lost 5 bases and J 2 bases, leaving 13 bases between the germline ends. The CDR3 covers 14 residues. Germline V gives CDR1 SEHNR, CDR2 FQNEAQ (reference sequence). This CDR3 reads CASSPRQVPYEQYF. CDR3 bases: TGTGCCAGCAGCCCGAGACAGGTCCCCTACGAGCAGTACTTC. Full variable domain (outside the CDR3, taken from reference TRBV7-9 and TRBJ2-7): DTGVSQNPRHKITKRGQNVTFRCDPISEHNRLYWYRQTLGQGPEFLTYFQNEAQLEKSRLLSDRFSAERPKGSFSTLEIQRTEQGDSAMYLCASSPRQVPYEQYFGPGTRLTVT.

This rearrangement joins TRBV19 to TRBJ2-1; a possible D gene is TRBD1 (7 bases). The CDR3 contains 15 residues. The germline CDR1 and CDR2 sequences are LNHDA and SQIVND (reference sequence). V lost 2 bases, J lost 4 bases, and 12 bases lay in between. CDR3 sequence reads: CASSISRGVYNEQFF. CDR3 in DNA: TGTGCCAGTAGTATATCCAGGGGGGTTTACAATGAGCAGTTCTTC.

The V call is TRBV28, the J call TRBJ1-4; D gene ambiguous. With 7 bases removed from V and 11 bases from J, the gap between germline ends came to 11 bases. The CDR3 length is 11 residues. The germline gives CDR1 MDHEN, CDR2 SYDVKM. The CDR3 coding sequence is TGTGCCAGCACCCTTGGGAGGAAACTGTTTTTT. It yields the protein CASTLGRKLFF.

This rearrangement joins TRBV4-3 to TRBJ1-3, with D maybe TRBD1 (6 bases). Per the germline V gene, CDR1 is LGHNA and CDR2 is YSLEER. The CDR3 is made up of 17 amino acids. Trimming stripped 0 bases from V and 0 bases from J, with 12 bases between. The DNA for the CDR3 is TGCGCCAGCAGCCAAGACACAGGGTCCTTCTCTGGAAACACCATATATTTT. As protein: CASSQDTGSFSGNTIYF.

As DNA, the CDR3 is TGTGCCAGTAGCCCCGGACTGCACACTGAAGCTTTCTTT. Translated: CASSPGLHTEAFF. The chain joins TRBV19 to TRBJ1-1; unclear D gene. Deletions cut 6 bases from V and 3 bases from J, with 11 bases between. The CDR3 spans 13 residues. The germline gives CDR1 LNHDA, CDR2 SQIVND (reference sequence).

This chain connects TRBV28 to TRBJ2-7, with TRBD1 identical over 7 bases. Germline assignment: CDR1 MDHEN and CDR2 SYDVKM. The CDR3 is 14 amino acids. The trim removed 5 bases at V and 13 bases at J, leaving 17 bases unmatched. The CDR3 is CASSPPPPTGQPYF. The CDR3 coding sequence is TGTGCCAGCAGTCCACCCCCCCCGACAGGGCAGCCATACTTC.

V gene TRBV5-1 combines with J gene TRBJ1-5, with a possible D match to TRBD1 (5 bases). Germline CDR1 SGHRS, CDR2 YFSETQ. Trimming took off 2 bases at V and 0 bases at J, with 12 bases between the two ends. CDR3 length: 16 residues. In DNA form, the CDR3 reads TGCGCCAGCAGCTTCGGGGGGTTGGATAGCAATCAGCCCCAGCATTTT. Translation gives CASSFGGLDSNQPQHF. Variable domain in full (rest from reference TRBV5-1 and TRBJ1-5): KAGVTQTPRYLIKTRGQQVTLSCSPISGHRSVSWYQQTPGQGLQFLFEYFSETQRNKGNFPGRFSGRQFSNSRSEMNVSTLELGDSALYLCASSFGGLDSNQPQHFGDGTRLSIL.

The J gene is TRBJ2-3, the V gene TRBV6-2 or TRBV6-3, with TRBD2 matching 7 bases. The germline V gene encodes CDR1 MNHEY and CDR2 SVGEGT. The CDR3 has 15 residues. V dropped 2 bases and J dropped 0; count of bases not matched to a gene: 2. The CDR3 region has the DNA TGTGCCAGCAGTTACGGTAGCGGGAGCACAGATACGCAGTATTTT. This translates into CASSYGSGSTDTQYF.

This rearrangement joins TRBV6-2 or TRBV6-3 to TRBJ1-5, with D maybe TRBD1 (5 bases). Germline lookup yields CDR1 MNHEY and CDR2 SVGEGT. The CDR3 runs to 12 residues. V gave up 3 bases and J gave up 16 bases, with 16 bases separating them. The CDR3 region is CASSYRVGTVHF. The CDR3 nucleotides are TGTGCCAGCAGTTATCGGGTCGGGACTGTCCATTTT.

This chain links TRBV7-2 with TRBJ2-7; D unresolved. V was shortened by 5 bases and J by 3 bases, with 8 bases between the two germline ends. This CDR3 is 12 amino acids long. Germline CDR1 SGHTA, CDR2 FQGNSA. For the CDR3, the DNA is TGTGCCAGCAGCCCTACAGACTACGAGCAGTACTTC. Protein sequence: CASSPTDYEQYF.

CDR3 loop: CASSTGQGGGYTF. The CDR3 nucleotides read TGCGCCAGCAGCACAGGACAGGGTGGTGGCTACACCTTC. V usage is TRBV5-1 and J usage is TRBJ1-2; TRBD1 matches 8 bases. Trimming took 4 bases from V and 7 from J; bases not matched to a gene: 6. Per the germline V gene, CDR1 is SGHRS and CDR2 is YFSETQ. The CDR3 is 13 residues long.

V is TRBV3-1 (or the pseudogene TRBV3-2) and J is TRBJ1-3; 8 nucleotides line up with TRBD1. The CDR3 covers 15 residues. V shed 8 bases and J 2 bases; nucleotides not matched to a gene: 8. The germline gives CDR1 LGHDT, CDR2 YNNKEL (reference sequence). CDR3 in amino acids: CASPPGGLTGNTIYF. DNA of the CDR3: TGTGCCAGCCCTCCAGGGGGCTTAACTGGAAACACCATATATTTT.

This clone was detected only a few times. J is TRBJ1-4 and V is TRBV7-9, with TRBD1 identical over 10 bases. This CDR3 region has 16 residues. The V gene end was trimmed by 5 bases and the J gene end by 10 bases; junction bases not matched to a gene: 13. Germline V gene lookup returns CDR1 SEHNR and CDR2 FQNEAQ (reference sequence). In nucleotides, the CDR3 is TGTGCCAGCAGCGACAAGACCGGGACAGGGGAGGGAAAACTGTTTTTT. Protein: CASSDKTGTGEGKLFF. The variable domain in full, with the rest retrieved from reference TRBV7-9 and TRBJ1-4, is DTGVSQNPRHKITKRGQNVTFRCDPISEHNRLYWYRQTLGQGPEFLTYFQNEAQLEKSRLLSDRFSAERPKGSFSTLEIQRTEQGDSAMYLCASSDKTGTGEGKLFFGSGTQLSVL.

The chain carries TRBV5-1 and TRBJ2-3, with TRBD1 identical over 7 bases. J was trimmed by 0 bases and V by 7 bases; bases with no gene match: 2. This CDR3 is built from 13 residues. Germline loops: CDR1 SGHRS, CDR2 YFSETQ. CDR3 protein: CASSGQSTDTQYF. CDR3 in DNA: TGCGCCAGCTCGGGACAGAGCACAGATACGCAGTATTTT.